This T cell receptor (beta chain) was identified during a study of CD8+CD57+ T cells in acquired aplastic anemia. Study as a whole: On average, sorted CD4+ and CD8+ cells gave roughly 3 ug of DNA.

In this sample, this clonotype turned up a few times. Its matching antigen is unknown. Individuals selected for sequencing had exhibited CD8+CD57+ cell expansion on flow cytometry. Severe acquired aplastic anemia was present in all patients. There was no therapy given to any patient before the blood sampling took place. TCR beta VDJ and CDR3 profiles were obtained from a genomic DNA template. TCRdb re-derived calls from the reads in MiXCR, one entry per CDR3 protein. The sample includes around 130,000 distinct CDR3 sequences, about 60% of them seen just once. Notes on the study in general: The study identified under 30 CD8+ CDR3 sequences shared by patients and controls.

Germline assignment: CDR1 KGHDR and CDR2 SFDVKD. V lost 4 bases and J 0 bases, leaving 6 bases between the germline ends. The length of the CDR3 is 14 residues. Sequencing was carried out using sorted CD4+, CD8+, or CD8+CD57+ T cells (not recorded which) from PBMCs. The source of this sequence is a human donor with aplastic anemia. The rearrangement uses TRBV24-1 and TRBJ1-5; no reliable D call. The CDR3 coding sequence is TGTGCCACCAGTGACCTGGATAGCAATCAGCCCCAGCATTTT. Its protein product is CATSDLDSNQPQHF.